Shown below are 29 T cell receptor beta chains from a single sample sequenced in a study of T cell clusters in autoimmune cytopenias. TRB rearrangements were amplified by touch-down multiplex PCR with mixed TRB-A/B primers. TCRdb reprocessed the multiplex PCR reads, with one entry per CDR3 protein and no DNA. This specimen shows some 2,000 distinct CDR3 sequences; the ten leading clones hold around 30%. Some 34,000 genome equivalents of blood DNA were amplified for TRB. The sequencing input was peripheral blood. These receptors all come from a human donor with an autoimmune cytopenia or autoimmune hepatitis (not recorded which).

This chain connects TRBV6-1 to TRBJ1-4; without DNA, the TCRdb call of TRBD1 cannot be checked. This CDR3 spans 18 amino acids. The V gene's germline CDR1 is MNHNS and CDR2 SASEGT. This chain's CDR3 is CASRGTGTGFISGEKLFF.

By frequency, this clonotype is large. The V call is TRBV19, the J call TRBJ2-1; TCRdb selects TRBD2, and the lack of DNA leaves this call unchecked. The CDR3 has 12 amino acids. CDR1 LNHDA and CDR2 SQIVND come from the germline V gene (reference sequence). The chain's CDR3 is CASSIGGNEQFF.

By frequency, this clonotype is medium-sized. This chain connects TRBV6-1 to TRBJ1-6. This CDR3 has 17 amino acids. CDR1 and CDR2 (germline): MNHNS, SASEGT. CDR3 residues: CASSVDRRFGTDSPLHF.

The gene calls are TRBV27 and TRBJ2-1; the TRBD2 assignment by TCRdb is unverifiable without DNA. CDR1 and CDR2 from the germline V gene are MNHEY and SMNVEV (reference sequence). CDR3 length: 20 amino acids. The CDR3 protein is CASSLNGGLAGGRSYNEQFF.

Frequency places this clonotype as medium-sized (0.01 to 0.1%). CDR3 region: CASSRTGVSTDTQYF. V usage is TRBV12-3 or TRBV12-4 and J usage is TRBJ2-3; TCRdb's D call of TRBD1 is untestable without DNA. The CDR3 loop spans 15 amino acids.

In terms of frequency, this clonotype is medium-sized. This sequence joins TRBV19 and TRBJ1-5. The CDR3 has 12 amino acids. Germline CDR1 reads LNHDA; CDR2 reads SQIVND (reference sequence). This chain's CDR3 is CASSIAGQPQHF.

V usage is TRBV14 and J usage is TRBJ2-2. Per germline, CDR1 SGHDN and CDR2 FVKESK. This CDR3 region has 15 residues. The CDR3 is CASSAPASNTGELFF.

By frequency, this clonotype registers medium-sized. This chain uses TRBV19 with TRBJ1-5; with no DNA, the TCRdb D assignment of TRBD1 cannot be verified. CDR3 length: 14 residues. CDR1 and CDR2 from the germline V gene are LNHDA and SQIVND (reference sequence). CDR3 region: CASSQTGGNQPQHF.

This clonotype is classed as large by frequency. V is TRBV5-6 and J is TRBJ2-7. Germline CDR1 reads SGHDT; CDR2 reads YYEEEE. This CDR3 has 13 amino acids. The CDR3 region is CASSWATVNEQYF.

The J gene is TRBJ1-1, the V gene TRBV7-9; TCRdb's D call, TRBD1, is unchecked because there is no DNA. Per germline, CDR1 SEHNR and CDR2 FQNEAQ (reference sequence). The CDR3 is made up of 11 amino acids. Here the CDR3 reads CASFSGAQAFF. The full variable domain, its missing parts supplied by reference TRBV7-9 and TRBJ1-1, is DTGVSQNPRHKITKRGQNVTFRCDPISEHNRLYWYRQTLGQGPEFLTYFQNEAQLEKSRLLSDRFSAERPKGSFSTLEIQRTEQGDSAMYLCASFSGAQAFFGQGTRLTVV.

This clonotype is labeled medium-sized (0.01 to 0.1%) based on frequency. The chain joins TRBV6-2 or TRBV6-3 to TRBJ2-4; the TCRdb D gene call, TRBD1, has no DNA to confirm it. CDR1 is MNHEY and CDR2 is SVGEGT in the germline V gene. The CDR3 spans 13 residues. CDR3 amino acids: CASAVSGTLIQYF.

The rearrangement links TRBV6-5 to TRBJ1-5; lacking DNA, the TRBD1 call made by TCRdb goes unchecked. This CDR3 is 15 amino acids long. From germline, CDR1 is MNHEY and CDR2 SVGAGI. CDR3 residues: CASSSNRDINQPQHF.

The chain is built from TRBV7-3 and TRBJ2-3; TCRdb's D gene call, TRBD1, goes unchecked for lack of DNA. This CDR3 is built from 13 residues. Germline values: CDR1 SGHTA, CDR2 FQGTGA. This chain's CDR3 is CASGTGGPDTQYF. The whole variable domain, filled in from reference TRBV7-3 and TRBJ2-3, reads GAGVSQTPSNKVTEKGKYVELRCDPISGHTALYWYRQSLGQGPEFLIYFQGTGAADDSGLPNDRFFAVRPEGSVSTLKIQRTERGDSAVYLCASGTGGPDTQYFGPGTRLTVL.

In terms of frequency, this clonotype is medium-sized. This chain joins TRBV27 and TRBJ2-1; no DNA is available, so the TRBD1 call from TCRdb remains unchecked. CDR1 is MNHEY and CDR2 is SMNVEV in the germline V gene (reference sequence). The CDR3 sequence is 15 residues long. Here the CDR3 reads CASSYRPGWDNEQFF.

The chain links TRBV12-3 or TRBV12-4 to TRBJ1-1. The CDR3 sequence is 11 residues long. Here the CDR3 reads CASSREAGAFF.

This clonotype shows up as medium-sized by frequency. The rearrangement joins TRBV24-1 to TRBJ2-2; TCRdb reports TRBD1, a call that lacks DNA to check it against. This CDR3 comprises 18 residues. Germline CDR1 KGHDR, CDR2 SFDVKD. This CDR3 is CATSDPWRTGANTGELFF.

This clonotype is medium-sized (0.01 to 0.1%) by frequency. The chain joins TRBV5-4 to TRBJ2-5; TCRdb's D call of TRBD1 is untestable without DNA. The CDR3 contains 14 residues. The germline V gene has CDR1 SGHNT and CDR2 YYREEE (reference sequence). The chain's CDR3 is CASSSTGGEETQYF. The whole variable domain, filled in from reference TRBV5-4 and TRBJ2-5, reads ETGVTQSPTHLIKTRGQQVTLRCSSQSGHNTVSWYQQALGQGPQFIFQYYREEENGRGNFPPRFSGLQFPNYSSELNVNALELDDSALYLCASSSTGGEETQYFGPGTRLLVL.

The V gene is TRBV28, the J gene TRBJ2-6. This CDR3 has 16 residues. The V gene's germline CDR1 is MDHEN and CDR2 SYDVKM. This CDR3 reads CASSLYQGSGANVLTF.

The chain carries TRBV14 and TRBJ1-1; the TRBD1 assignment by TCRdb is unverifiable without DNA. Germline V gene sequence: CDR1 SGHDN, CDR2 FVKESK. The CDR3 runs 14 residues. The CDR3 protein is CASSRGQVGTEAFF.

The chain is built from TRBV7-9 and TRBJ2-7; TCRdb indicates TRBD2, and absent DNA this call remains unverified. The germline V gene has CDR1 SEHNR and CDR2 FQNEAQ (reference sequence). The CDR3 is 15 amino acids. CDR3 region: CASSLVLAGAYEQYF.

This clonotype counts as medium-sized (0.01 to 0.1%) by frequency. The rearrangement links TRBV12-3 or TRBV12-4 to TRBJ1-6; the D gene TCRdb calls, TRBD1, cannot be checked with no DNA. CDR3 size: 14 residues. The CDR3 protein is CASSLRAGVTPLHF.

Its frequency marks this clonotype as large. The V call is TRBV29-1, the J call TRBJ2-7; TCRdb calls TRBD1, which cannot be checked without DNA. CDR1 and CDR2 (germline): SQVTM, ANQGSEA. This CDR3 is 14 amino acids long. CDR3 residues: CSVEVALEGTEQYF.

This clonotype is medium-sized by frequency. The chain combines TRBV13 with TRBJ2-7; no DNA is available, so the TRBD2 call from TCRdb remains unchecked. The CDR3 covers 13 residues. Per germline, CDR1 PRHDT and CDR2 FYEKMQ (reference sequence). The CDR3 is CASSLAGVVEQYF.

The chain is built from TRBV7-9 and TRBJ2-1; the TCRdb call, TRBD2, lacks DNA for checking. Germline assignment: CDR1 SEHNR and CDR2 FQNEAQ (reference sequence). The CDR3 extends over 16 amino acids. The CDR3 loop reads CASSFASGRGYNEQFF. Looking up the rest from reference TRBV7-9 and TRBJ2-1 gives the full variable domain: DTGVSQNPRHKITKRGQNVTFRCDPISEHNRLYWYRQTLGQGPEFLTYFQNEAQLEKSRLLSDRFSAERPKGSFSTLEIQRTEQGDSAMYLCASSFASGRGYNEQFFGPGTRLTVL.

This clonotype is labeled medium-sized based on frequency. CDR3: CASTRTRQSMNTEAFF. V is TRBV6-5 and J is TRBJ1-1. The CDR3 totals 16 residues. CDR1 MNHEY and CDR2 SVGAGI come from the germline V gene.

This clonotype is labeled medium-sized based on frequency. This chain uses TRBV27 with TRBJ1-1. Looked up from germline, CDR1 is MNHEY and CDR2 is SMNVEV (reference sequence). The CDR3 spans 13 residues. This chain's CDR3 is CASSLGRNTEAFF.

This clonotype is labeled medium-sized based on frequency. The chain couples TRBV6-2 or TRBV6-3 to TRBJ1-1. This CDR3 region has 14 residues. In germline, CDR1 is MNHEY, CDR2 SVGEGT. CDR3 region: CASSYHYRGTEAFF.

This clonotype is labeled medium-sized based on frequency. The gene calls are TRBV5-6 and TRBJ2-7. The CDR3 extends over 16 amino acids. Germline loops: CDR1 SGHDT, CDR2 YYEEEE. This CDR3 reads CASSHKLQRFLYEQYF.

Judged by frequency, this clonotype is medium-sized. The rearrangement links TRBV6-2 or TRBV6-3 to TRBJ1-6; TCRdb calls TRBD1, which cannot be checked without DNA. CDR3 length: 13 amino acids. The germline gives CDR1 MNHEY, CDR2 SVGEGT. The CDR3 protein is CATRQGLNSPLHF.